The 7 T cell receptor beta chains given below trace back to one sample, sequenced in a study of OX40 agonist ivuxolimab in advanced cancers. The data were produced by immunoSEQ multiplex PCR, yet TCRdb's version contains in-frame clones alone and is incomplete. The repertoire has tens of thousands of clones, 86% of them found once; the top ten carry over 5%. The sequenced sample was CD4+ or CD8+ T cells sorted from blood, obtained in a trial of the OX40 agonist ivuxolimab. These receptors all stem from an adult with an advanced solid tumor such as melanoma, head and neck, liver or kidney cancer.

The chain joins TRBV9 to TRBJ2-2; 8 positions match TRBD1. This CDR3 comprises 17 residues. Germline V CDR1 and CDR2: SGDLS, YYNGEE. After removal of 3 bases from V and 0 bases from J, the junction contained 7 bases not matched to a gene. The CDR3, as DNA: TGTGCCAGCAGCGACAGTCTGACAGGGGCGAACACCGGGGAGCTGTTTTTT. It codes for CASSDSLTGANTGELFF.

The rearrangement uses TRBV7-3 and TRBJ2-3; D uncertain. This CDR3 has 15 residues. The V end was cut by 2 bases, the J end by 7 bases, with 16 bases between. Germline values: CDR1 SGHTA, CDR2 FQGTGA. CDR3 protein: CASSLSGGIVYTQYF. In DNA form, the CDR3 reads TGTGCCAGCAGCTTATCGGGCGGAATTGTGTATACGCAGTATTTT. Full variable domain (rest looked up from reference TRBV7-3 and TRBJ2-3): GAGVSQTPSNKVTEKGKYVELRCDPISGHTALYWYRQSLGQGPEFLIYFQGTGAADDSGLPNDRFFAVRPEGSVSTLKIQRTERGDSAVYLCASSLSGGIVYTQYFGPGTRLTVL.

The CDR3 DNA follows: TGTGCCAGCAGCTCCAAGAGGACTAGCGGGGCGGATGGCGGGGAGCTGTTTTTT. Its protein is CASSSKRTSGADGGELFF. The chain has TRBV9 and TRBJ2-2; 12 bases fit TRBD2. CDR3 size: 18 residues. After removal of 4 bases from V and 7 bases from J, the junction contained 14 bases not matched to a gene. The germline V gene has CDR1 SGDLS and CDR2 YYNGEE.

V and J are TRBV7-3 and TRBJ2-7; 9 bases align to TRBD2. This CDR3 region has 15 residues. Unmatched junction bases numbered 8, after V lost 2 bases and J lost 6 bases. The germline CDR1 and CDR2 sequences are SGHTA and FQGTGA. CDR3 DNA: TGTGCCAGCAGCTTATCCCCTAGCGGGACGGGCGAGCAGTACTTC. Residues: CASSLSPSGTGEQYF.

The V gene is TRBV28, the J gene TRBJ2-3; 10 bases align to TRBD2. There are 13 residues in the CDR3. V shed 8 bases and J 5 bases; nucleotides not matched to a gene: 4. Germline CDR1 reads MDHEN; CDR2 reads SYDVKM. CDR3 protein: CASSSGGGDTQYF. The CDR3 DNA sequence: TGTGCCAGCTCAAGCGGGGGGGGAGATACGCAGTATTTT.

The chain is built from TRBV7-9 and TRBJ2-3, with 7 nucleotides matching TRBD2. The CDR3 consists of 15 residues. V shed 3 bases and J 3 bases; nucleotides not matched to a gene: 6. Germline-derived CDR1 and CDR2 are SEHNR and FQNEAQ (reference sequence). The chain's CDR3 is CASSFYAGETDTQYF. CDR3 DNA sequence: TGTGCCAGCAGCTTTTACGCGGGAGAGACAGATACGCAGTATTTT.

The chain employs TRBV19 and TRBJ1-6; no definite D call. The CDR3 consists of 15 residues. The V end lost 4 bases, the J end lost 7 bases, and 14 bases lay between the germline ends. Germline CDR1 is LNHDA and CDR2 is SQIVND (reference sequence). The chain's CDR3 is CASSTGVGRNSPLHF. The CDR3 DNA sequence: TGTGCCAGTAGTACCGGCGTAGGGCGGAATTCACCCCTCCACTTT.